The 25 T cell receptor beta chains below were found in one sample sequenced in a study of T cells in localized non-small cell lung cancer. Assay: immunoSEQ multiplex PCR; the TCRdb copy retains only in-frame clones and omits some. The sample yields around 64,000 clones, approximately 90% seen once. The source was peripheral blood, collected before any cancer treatment. These receptors all stem from a man aged 35 to 69 with stage I lung adenocarcinoma.

The rearrangement joins TRBV11-2 to TRBJ1-3; D gene unclear. Germline assignment: CDR1 SGHAT and CDR2 FQNNGV. The CDR3 totals 17 residues. Trimming took 1 base from V and 5 from J, leaving 18 bases between them. CDR3 region: CASSLVEGVGPRNTIYF. The CDR3 DNA sequence: TGTGCCAGCAGCTTAGTTGAGGGCGTCGGACCCAGAAACACCATATATTTT.

The chain has TRBV5-1 and TRBJ2-2, with D maybe TRBD1 (6 bases). The germline V and J ends were trimmed by 4 bases and 0 bases, with 10 bases remaining between them. Germline V lookup: CDR1 SGHRS, CDR2 YFSETQ. This CDR3 has 15 residues. CDR3: CASSPGTPNTGELFF. The CDR3, as DNA: TGCGCCAGCAGCCCCGGGACACCGAACACCGGGGAGCTGTTTTTT.

V and J are TRBV29-1 and TRBJ2-5, with D possibly being TRBD1 (5 bases). Trimming cost V 2 bases and J 1 base, with 8 bases left between them. Germline V lookup: CDR1 SQVTM, CDR2 ANQGSEA. The CDR3 consists of 13 residues. As DNA, the CDR3 is TGCAGCGTTGAAAAAGGGGTCCAAGAGACCCAGTACTTC. The encoded protein is CSVEKGVQETQYF.

The DNA of the CDR3 is TGCGCCAGCAGCCAAGGTTTCAGCGGGGGTCCCTACGAGCAGTACTTC. Translation gives CASSQGFSGGPYEQYF. The V gene is TRBV4-3, the J gene TRBJ2-7; 8 positions match TRBD2. V trimming: 1 base; J trimming: 2 bases; junction bases outside the gene matches: 7. Looked up from germline, CDR1 is LGHNA and CDR2 is YSLEER. This CDR3 has 16 residues.

CDR3 sequence: CASSLGGQGATEKLFF. CDR3 DNA sequence: TGCGCCAGCAGCTTGGGGGGACAGGGGGCAACTGAAAAACTGTTTTTT. The J gene is TRBJ1-4, the V gene TRBV5-1; 12 bases line up with TRBD1. The CDR3 is 16 amino acids. Germline loops: CDR1 SGHRS, CDR2 YFSETQ. Losses at the gene ends were 0 bases for V and 7 bases for J; bases not matched to a gene: 4.

V is TRBV7-8 and J is TRBJ1-5, with D hard to call. Looked up from germline, CDR1 is SGHVS and CDR2 is FQNEAQ. Trimming stripped 1 base from V and 6 bases from J, with 10 bases between. The CDR3 is 14 residues long. In nucleotides, the CDR3 is TGTGCCAGCAGCTTAGGAGGGTTGGGTCAGCCCCAGCATTTT. This codes for CASSLGGLGQPQHF. Supplemented by reference TRBV7-8 and TRBJ1-5, the full variable domain reads GAGVSQSPRYKVAKRGQDVALRCDPISGHVSLFWYQQALGQGPEFLTYFQNEAQLDKSGLPSDRFFAERPEGSVSTLKIQRTQQEDSAVYLCASSLGGLGQPQHFGDGTRLSIL.

This chain links TRBV27 with TRBJ2-1; D possibly corresponds to TRBD2 (5 bases). With 2 bases removed from V and 4 bases from J, the gap between germline ends came to 9 bases. The CDR3 extends over 14 amino acids. Germline CDR1 and CDR2: MNHEY and SMNVEV (reference sequence). The CDR3 spells CASSLRGLYNEQFF. The CDR3 nucleotides read TGTGCCAGCAGTTTACGCGGGCTGTACAATGAGCAGTTCTTC.

The CDR3 DNA sequence: TGTGCCAGCAGCTTAGTGGGACAGGGGGCGTCCTACGAGCAGTACTTC. It encodes CASSLVGQGASYEQYF. J is TRBJ2-7 and V is TRBV7-9, with 12 bases lining up with TRBD1. V dropped 1 base and J dropped 1; count of bases not matched to a gene: 2. Germline values: CDR1 SEHNR, CDR2 FQNEAQ (reference sequence). The CDR3 is made up of 16 amino acids.

The genes are TRBV7-2 and TRBJ2-3, with D perhaps given as TRBD1 or TRBD2 (5 bases each). The germline gives CDR1 SGHTA, CDR2 FQGNSA. V dropped 11 bases and J dropped 6 bases, with 15 bases sitting between them. CDR3 length: 12 residues. DNA of the CDR3: TGTGCCGGACAAGGAGGTGATGATACGCAGTATTTT. Translating it yields CAGQGGDDTQYF.

The rearrangement links TRBV6-1 to TRBJ2-5; TRBD2 agrees at 9 bases. The CDR3 loop spans 17 amino acids. Germline assignment: CDR1 MNHNS and CDR2 SASEGT. V shed 4 bases and J 4 bases; nucleotides not matched to a gene: 13. Here the CDR3 DNA reads TGTGCCAGCAGTGTATGGGGGGGAGGAGCGGGAGGAGAGACCCAGTACTTC. This encodes CASSVWGGGAGGETQYF.

The chain combines TRBV5-1 with TRBJ2-6, with 9 positions matching TRBD1. V was clipped by 0 bases and J by 4 bases; unmatched bases: 8. The length of the CDR3 is 18 residues. Germline-derived CDR1 and CDR2 are SGHRS and YFSETQ. The CDR3 loop is CASSLALQGARGANVLTF. DNA for the CDR3: TGCGCCAGCAGCTTGGCCCTACAGGGGGCGCGAGGGGCCAACGTCCTGACTTTC.

On this clone itself: Different DNA sequences within this sample yield the same CDR3. The chain links TRBV27 to TRBJ1-5, with D unresolved. From germline, CDR1 is MNHEY and CDR2 SMNVEV (reference sequence). The V end was cut by 3 bases, the J end by 4 bases, with 7 bases between. The CDR3 has 13 amino acids. CDR3 amino acids: CASSFAGNQPQHF. The CDR3 region has the DNA TGTGCCAGCAGTTTCGCCGGGAATCAGCCCCAGCATTTT.

The chain uses TRBV4-2 and TRBJ2-3; D is ambiguous. The CDR3 sequence is 11 residues long. Germline values: CDR1 LGHNA, CDR2 YNFKEQ. Trimming took off 1 base at V and 4 bases at J, with 0 bases between the two ends. The CDR3 region has the DNA TGTGCCAGCAGCCAAGCAGATACGCAGTATTTT. It yields the protein CASSQADTQYF.

This chain links TRBV28 with TRBJ2-1; TRBD2 matches 13 bases. J was trimmed by 5 bases and V by 4 bases; bases with no gene match: 8. The germline gives CDR1 MDHEN, CDR2 SYDVKM. The CDR3 is 17 residues long. The CDR3 nucleotides are TGTGCCAGCAGTTCAACCGGACTAGCGGGAGTCAACAATGAGCAGTTCTTC. This encodes CASSSTGLAGVNNEQFF.

The chain carries TRBV5-1 and TRBJ2-7, with 9 positions matching TRBD1. There are 14 residues in the CDR3. Germline CDR1 reads SGHRS; CDR2 reads YFSETQ. Trimming at V came to 2 bases and at J to 3 bases, leaving 3 bases not matched to a gene. CDR3 nucleotides: TGCGCCAGCAGCTTCGGGACAGGGAACTACGAGCAGTACTTC. Its translation is CASSFGTGNYEQYF.

The V gene is TRBV5-1, the J gene TRBJ1-3; no clear D. This CDR3 has 16 residues. Trimming took 0 bases from V and 0 from J, leaving 10 bases between them. Germline CDR1 is SGHRS and CDR2 is YFSETQ. CDR3: CASSLAGSSSGNTIYF. As DNA, the CDR3 is TGCGCCAGCAGCTTGGCCGGCTCATCCTCTGGAAACACCATATATTTT.

The chain combines TRBV7-9 with TRBJ1-1; 7 bases are shared with TRBD1. The germline gives CDR1 SEHNR, CDR2 FQNEAQ (reference sequence). CDR3 length: 14 residues. The V and J ends lost 3 bases and 5 bases, in that order; junction bases with no gene match: 6. The DNA of the CDR3 is TGTGCCAGCAGCTTTACAGGGGCGGGGACTGAAGCTTTCTTT. It is translated as CASSFTGAGTEAFF.

The chain joins TRBV4-2 to TRBJ1-1; unclear D gene. Trimming left V 3 bases short and J 4 bases short, with 3 bases between. The CDR3 runs to 11 residues. Germline CDR1 LGHNA, CDR2 YNFKEQ. CDR3 amino acids: CASSHSTEAFF. The CDR3 DNA reads TGTGCCAGCAGCCACAGCACTGAAGCTTTCTTT.

The chain is built from TRBV4-1 and TRBJ2-4, with D possibly matching TRBD2 (6 bases). V lost 8 bases and J 7 bases, leaving 15 bases between the germline ends. The CDR3 totals 13 residues. The germline V gene encodes CDR1 MGHRA and CDR2 YSYEKL. CDR3 nucleotides: TGCGCCAGCCTTTCGGAGGGCGGGAACATTCAGTACTTC. Amino acid sequence: CASLSEGGNIQYF.

The genes are TRBV6-6 and TRBJ1-3, with D perhaps matching TRBD1 (6 bases). Germline CDR1 MNHNY, CDR2 SVGAGI (reference sequence). This CDR3 is built from 13 residues. V shed 6 bases and J shed 4 bases, with 10 bases lying between them. CDR3 sequence (DNA): TGTGCCAGCAGACAGGGATTCGGAAACACCATATATTTT. Protein sequence: CASRQGFGNTIYF.

This clone came up a few times. The V and J genes are TRBV5-6 and TRBJ2-1, with D possibly being TRBD1 (5 bases). V lost 0 bases, J lost 6 bases, and 7 bases lay in between. CDR1 is SGHDT, CDR2 YYEEEE, per germline. The CDR3 runs 13 residues. Written as DNA, the CDR3 is TGTGCCAGCAGCTTGGGCAGGGCCAATGAGCAGTTCTTC. It encodes CASSLGRANEQFF.

The chain couples TRBV2 to TRBJ1-4; D might be TRBD1 (5 bases). The CDR3 is 14 residues long. CDR1 is SNHLY and CDR2 is FYNNEI in the germline V gene. Between the trimmed V and J ends, which lost 6 bases and 5 bases, there was a span of 13 bases. The CDR3 DNA is TGTGCCAGCAGCCGGGACGGCGTGAATGAAAAACTGTTTTTT. This translates into CASSRDGVNEKLFF.

The genes are TRBV5-8 and TRBJ2-3; D gene ambiguous. Germline loops: CDR1 SGHTS, CDR2 YDEGEE. The length of the CDR3 is 11 residues. Trimming removed 4 bases from V and 7 bases from J, with 7 bases in between. Here the CDR3 DNA reads TGTGCCAGCAGCCCTCTAAATACGCAGTATTTT. This codes for CASSPLNTQYF. Variable domain in full (rest from reference TRBV5-8 and TRBJ2-3): EAGVTQSPTHLIKTRGQQATLRCSPISGHTSVYWYQQALGLGLQFLLWYDEGEERNRGNFPPRFSGRQFPNYSSELNVNALELEDSALYLCASSPLNTQYFGPGTRLTVL.

This chain uses TRBV30 with TRBJ2-7, with a tentative D call TRBD1 (5 bases). The germline gives CDR1 GTSNPN, CDR2 SVGIG (reference sequence). The CDR3 totals 14 residues. Trimming removed 0 bases at V and 3 bases at J, with 12 bases between. The CDR3 bases are TGTGCCTGGAGTGTACACAGGAACCTCTACGAGCAGTACTTC. Its translation is CAWSVHRNLYEQYF.

This chain connects TRBV7-9 to TRBJ1-1; D is undetermined. There are 18 residues in the CDR3. Germline loops: CDR1 SEHNR, CDR2 FQNEAQ (reference sequence). Trimming took off 8 bases at V and 0 bases at J, with 25 bases between the two ends. CDR3 amino acids: CASRVSGRANNMNTEAFF. Here the CDR3 DNA reads TGTGCCAGCCGCGTGAGCGGTCGGGCTAATAATATGAACACTGAAGCTTTCTTT. Together with reference TRBV7-9 and TRBJ1-1, the CDR3 gives the full variable domain: DTGVSQNPRHKITKRGQNVTFRCDPISEHNRLYWYRQTLGQGPEFLTYFQNEAQLEKSRLLSDRFSAERPKGSFSTLEIQRTEQGDSAMYLCASRVSGRANNMNTEAFFGQGTRLTVV.